This T cell receptor beta chain stems from a study of OX40 agonist ivuxolimab in advanced cancers. For the study at large: Enrollees could have had prior anti-PD-1, anti-PD-L1 or anti-CTLA-4 therapy, which more than 30% had received.

Germline-derived CDR1 and CDR2 are LNHDA and SQIVND (reference sequence). V was trimmed by 3 bases and J by 10 bases, leaving 13 bases between them. This CDR3 region has 13 residues. Findings and limits, study-wide: Some patients who did not respond also had low normalized T-cell clonal expansion.

Enrollment shut out patients with autoimmune disease history or systemic immunosuppression. Assay used: immunoSEQ multiplex PCR; TCRdb lists only in-frame clones, some missing. The repertoire holds some 65,000 clones, with 85% as singletons. With respect to this clone: Its antigen is not known.

The V call is TRBV19, the J call TRBJ1-5, with D unclear. The TCR comes from an adult with an advanced solid tumor such as melanoma, head and neck, liver or kidney cancer. The sequenced sample was CD4+ or CD8+ T cells sorted from blood, obtained in a trial of the OX40 agonist ivuxolimab. The CDR3 bases are TGTGCCAGTAGTATGCGAGGCGGATTTCCCCAGCATTTT. Translation: CASSMRGGFPQHF.